The source of this T cell receptor (beta chain) is a study of glioma-infiltrating T cells. Amplification of TCR alpha and beta CDR3 regions from RNA used iRepertoire nested multiplex PCR. One-step reverse transcription and amplification started from around 100-400 ng of tissue mRNA or PBMC total RNA. TCRdb redid the calling of the multiplex PCR reads with MiXCR, one entry per CDR3 protein. The sample lists some 130,000 distinct CDR3 sequences; around 23% were seen once. On this clonotype: What it recognizes is unknown.

Study-wide results and caveats: Tissue-blood divergence was below expectation in non-neoplastic patients, above in gliomas. Very few CDR3 sequences were shared between tissue and blood.

What was sequenced was glioma tissue, nonneoplastic brain tissue, or PBMCs (not recorded which). This sequence was found in a human donor with low-grade glioma or glioblastoma, undergoing nonglioma brain surgery, or in good health (not recorded which).

CDR3 region: CASSTTSWETQYF. The CDR3 coding sequence is TGTGCCAGCAGCACGACTAGCTGGGAGACCCAGTACTTC. The V and J genes are TRBV12-3 or TRBV12-4 and TRBJ2-5, with 7 nucleotides matching TRBD2. Losses at the gene ends were 6 bases for V and 5 bases for J; bases not matched to a gene: 6. This CDR3 region has 13 residues.